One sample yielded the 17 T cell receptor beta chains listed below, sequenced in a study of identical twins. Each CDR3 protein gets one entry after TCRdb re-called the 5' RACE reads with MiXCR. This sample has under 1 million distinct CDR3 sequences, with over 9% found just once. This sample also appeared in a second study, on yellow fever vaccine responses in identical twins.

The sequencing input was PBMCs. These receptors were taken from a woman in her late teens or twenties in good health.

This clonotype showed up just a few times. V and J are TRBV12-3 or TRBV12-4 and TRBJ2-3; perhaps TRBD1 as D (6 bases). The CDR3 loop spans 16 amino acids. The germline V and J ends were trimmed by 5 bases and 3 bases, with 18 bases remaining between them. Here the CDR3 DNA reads TGTGCCAGCAGTAAAGACAGGCCTCGAAGGACAGATACGCAGTATTTT. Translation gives CASSKDRPRRTDTQYF.

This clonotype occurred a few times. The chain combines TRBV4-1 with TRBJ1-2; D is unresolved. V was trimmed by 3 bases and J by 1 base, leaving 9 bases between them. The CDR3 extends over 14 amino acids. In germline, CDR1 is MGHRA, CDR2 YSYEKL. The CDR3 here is CASSQPGINYGYTF. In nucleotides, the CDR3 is TGCGCCAGCAGCCAGCCGGGCATTAACTATGGCTACACCTTC.

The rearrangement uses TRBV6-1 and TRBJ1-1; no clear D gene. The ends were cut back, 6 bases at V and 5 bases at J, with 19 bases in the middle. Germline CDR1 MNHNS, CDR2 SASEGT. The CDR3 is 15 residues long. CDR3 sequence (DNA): TGTGCCAGCAGGGAGACACGAGGCGTAGGTACTGAAGCTTTCTTT. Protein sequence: CASRETRGVGTEAFF.

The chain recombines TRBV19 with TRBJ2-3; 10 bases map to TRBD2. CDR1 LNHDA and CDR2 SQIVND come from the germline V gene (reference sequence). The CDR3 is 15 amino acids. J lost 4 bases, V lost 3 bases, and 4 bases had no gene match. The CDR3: CASSISSGSADTQYF. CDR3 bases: TGTGCCAGTAGTATTTCTAGCGGGAGCGCAGATACGCAGTATTTT.

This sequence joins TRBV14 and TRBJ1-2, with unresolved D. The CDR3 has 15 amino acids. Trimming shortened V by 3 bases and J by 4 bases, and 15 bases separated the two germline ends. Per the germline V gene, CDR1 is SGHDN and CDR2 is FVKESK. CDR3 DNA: TGTGCCAGCAGCCAGGACGGTATCGGGCCCTATGGCTACACCTTC. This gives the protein CASSQDGIGPYGYTF.

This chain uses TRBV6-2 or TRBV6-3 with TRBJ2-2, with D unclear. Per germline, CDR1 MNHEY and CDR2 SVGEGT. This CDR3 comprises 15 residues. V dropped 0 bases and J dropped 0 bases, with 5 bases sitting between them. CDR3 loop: CASSYSVANTGELFF. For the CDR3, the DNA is TGTGCCAGCAGTTACTCAGTCGCGAACACCGGGGAGCTGTTTTTT.

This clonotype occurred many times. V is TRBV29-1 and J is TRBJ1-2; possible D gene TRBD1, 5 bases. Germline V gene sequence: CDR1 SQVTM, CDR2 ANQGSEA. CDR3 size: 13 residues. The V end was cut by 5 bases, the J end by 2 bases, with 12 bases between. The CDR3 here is CSVPTGSNYGYTF. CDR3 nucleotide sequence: TGCAGCGTTCCTACAGGCTCCAACTATGGCTACACCTTC.

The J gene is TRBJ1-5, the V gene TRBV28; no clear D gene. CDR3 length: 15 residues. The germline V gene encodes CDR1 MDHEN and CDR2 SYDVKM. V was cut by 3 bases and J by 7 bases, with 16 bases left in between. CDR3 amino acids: CASSFEGKGGQPQHF. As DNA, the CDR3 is TGTGCCAGCAGTTTTGAGGGAAAGGGAGGACAGCCCCAGCATTTT.

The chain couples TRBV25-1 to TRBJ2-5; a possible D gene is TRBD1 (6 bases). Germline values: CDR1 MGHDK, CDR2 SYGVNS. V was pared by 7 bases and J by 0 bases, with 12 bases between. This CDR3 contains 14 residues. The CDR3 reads CASNVGQNQETQYF. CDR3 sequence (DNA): TGTGCCAGCAATGTTGGACAGAACCAAGAGACCCAGTACTTC.

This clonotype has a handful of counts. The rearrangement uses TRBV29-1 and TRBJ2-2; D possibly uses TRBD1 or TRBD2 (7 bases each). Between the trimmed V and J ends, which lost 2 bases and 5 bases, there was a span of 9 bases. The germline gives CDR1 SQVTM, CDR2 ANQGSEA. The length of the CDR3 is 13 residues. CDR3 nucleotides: TGCAGCGTTGAACAGGGGGGGACCGGGGAGCTGTTTTTT. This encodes CSVEQGGTGELFF.

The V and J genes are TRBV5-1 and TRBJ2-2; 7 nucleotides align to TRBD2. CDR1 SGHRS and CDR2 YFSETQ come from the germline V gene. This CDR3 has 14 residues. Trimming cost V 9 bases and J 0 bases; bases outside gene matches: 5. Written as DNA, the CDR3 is TGCGCCATCAAGGGACTATCGAACACCGGGGAGCTGTTTTTT. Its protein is CAIKGLSNTGELFF.

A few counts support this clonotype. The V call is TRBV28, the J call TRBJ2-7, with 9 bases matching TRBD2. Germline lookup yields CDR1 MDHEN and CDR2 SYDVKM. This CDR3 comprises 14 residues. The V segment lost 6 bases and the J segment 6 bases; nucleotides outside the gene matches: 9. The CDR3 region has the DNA TGTGCCAGCAGGGCGGGGGGGGGCCAAATCGAGCAGTACGTC. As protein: CASRAGGGQIEQYV.

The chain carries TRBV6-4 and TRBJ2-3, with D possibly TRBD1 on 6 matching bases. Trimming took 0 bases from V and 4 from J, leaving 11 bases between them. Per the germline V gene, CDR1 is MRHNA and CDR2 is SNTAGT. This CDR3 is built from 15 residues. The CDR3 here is CASSDSIAGADTQYF. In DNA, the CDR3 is TGTGCCAGCAGTGACTCGATAGCAGGGGCAGATACGCAGTATTTT.

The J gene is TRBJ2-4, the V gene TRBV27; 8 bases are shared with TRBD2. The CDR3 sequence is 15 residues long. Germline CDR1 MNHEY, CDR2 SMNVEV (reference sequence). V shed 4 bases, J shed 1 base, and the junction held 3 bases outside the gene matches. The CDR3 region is CASSSPGGAKNIQYF. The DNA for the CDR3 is TGTGCCAGCAGTTCCCCGGGGGGGGCCAAAAACATTCAGTACTTC.

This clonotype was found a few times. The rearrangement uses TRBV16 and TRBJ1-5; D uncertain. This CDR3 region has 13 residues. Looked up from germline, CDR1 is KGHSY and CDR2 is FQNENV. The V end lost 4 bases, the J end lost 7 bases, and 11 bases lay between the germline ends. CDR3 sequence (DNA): TGTGCCAGCAGCCCCGGGGTTGTCCAGCCCCAGCATTTT. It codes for CASSPGVVQPQHF.

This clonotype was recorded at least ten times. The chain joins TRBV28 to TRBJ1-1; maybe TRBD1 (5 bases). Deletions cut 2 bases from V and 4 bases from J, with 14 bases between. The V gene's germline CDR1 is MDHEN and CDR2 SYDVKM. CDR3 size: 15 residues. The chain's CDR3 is CASSLLRGRTTEAFF. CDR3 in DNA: TGTGCCAGCAGTTTACTGAGGGGTAGAACCACTGAAGCTTTCTTT.

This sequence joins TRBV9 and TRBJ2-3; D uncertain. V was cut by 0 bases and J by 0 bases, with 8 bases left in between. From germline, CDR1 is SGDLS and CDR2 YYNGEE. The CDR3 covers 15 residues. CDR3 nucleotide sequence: TGTGCCAGCAGCGTAGGAGTCGGTAGCACAGATACGCAGTATTTT. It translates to CASSVGVGSTDTQYF. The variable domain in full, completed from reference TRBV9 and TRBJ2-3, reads DSGVTQTPKHLITATGQRVTLRCSPRSGDLSVYWYQQSLDQGLQFLIQYYNGEERAKGNILERFSAQQFPDLHSELNLSSLELGDSALYFCASSVGVGSTDTQYFGPGTRLTVL.